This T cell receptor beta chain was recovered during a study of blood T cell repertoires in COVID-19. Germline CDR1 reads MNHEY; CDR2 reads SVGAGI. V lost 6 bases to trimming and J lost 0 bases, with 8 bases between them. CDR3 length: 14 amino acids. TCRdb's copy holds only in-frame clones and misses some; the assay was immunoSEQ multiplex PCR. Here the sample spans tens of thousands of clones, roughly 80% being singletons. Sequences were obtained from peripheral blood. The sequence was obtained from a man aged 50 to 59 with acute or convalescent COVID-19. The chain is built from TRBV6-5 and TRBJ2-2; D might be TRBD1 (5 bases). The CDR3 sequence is CASRQASNTGELFF. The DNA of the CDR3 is TGTGCCAGCAGACAGGCCTCGAACACCGGGGAGCTGTTTTTT.